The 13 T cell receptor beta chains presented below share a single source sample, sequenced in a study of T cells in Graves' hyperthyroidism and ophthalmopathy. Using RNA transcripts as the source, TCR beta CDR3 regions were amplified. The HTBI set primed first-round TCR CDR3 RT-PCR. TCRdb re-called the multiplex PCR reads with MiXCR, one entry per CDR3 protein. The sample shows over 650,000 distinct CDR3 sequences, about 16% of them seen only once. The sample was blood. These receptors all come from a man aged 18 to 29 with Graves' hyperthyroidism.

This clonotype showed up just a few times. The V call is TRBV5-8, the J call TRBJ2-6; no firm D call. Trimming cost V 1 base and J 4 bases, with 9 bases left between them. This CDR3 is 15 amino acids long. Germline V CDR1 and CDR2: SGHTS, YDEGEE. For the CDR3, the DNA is TGTGCCAGCAGCTTGAGGCGTACCGGGGCCAACGTCCTGACTTTC. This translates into CASSLRRTGANVLTF.

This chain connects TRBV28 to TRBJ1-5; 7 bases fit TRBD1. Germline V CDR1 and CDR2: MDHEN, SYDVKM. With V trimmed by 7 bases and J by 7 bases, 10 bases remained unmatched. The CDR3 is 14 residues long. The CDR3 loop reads CASIQGGVGQPQHF. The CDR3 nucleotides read TGTGCCAGCATCCAGGGGGGTGTAGGACAGCCCCAGCATTTT.

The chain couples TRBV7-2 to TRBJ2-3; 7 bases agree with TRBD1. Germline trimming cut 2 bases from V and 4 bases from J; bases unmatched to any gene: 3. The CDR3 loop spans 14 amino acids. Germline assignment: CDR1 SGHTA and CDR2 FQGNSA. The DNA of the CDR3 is TGTGCCAGCAGCTTACCTACAGGGGCAGATACGCAGTATTTT. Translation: CASSLPTGADTQYF. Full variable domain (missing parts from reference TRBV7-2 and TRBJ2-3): GAGVSQSPSNKVTEKGKDVELRCDPISGHTALYWYRQSLGQGLEFLIYFQGNSAPDKSGLPSDRFSAERTGGSVSTLTIQRTQQEDSAVYLCASSLPTGADTQYFGPGTRLTVL.

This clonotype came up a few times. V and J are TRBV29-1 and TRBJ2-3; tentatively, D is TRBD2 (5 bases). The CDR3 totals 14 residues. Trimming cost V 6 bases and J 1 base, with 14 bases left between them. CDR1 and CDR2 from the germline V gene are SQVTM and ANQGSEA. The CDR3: CSVYGVGGTDTQYF. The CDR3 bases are TGCAGCGTGTACGGGGTCGGGGGCACAGATACGCAGTATTTT.

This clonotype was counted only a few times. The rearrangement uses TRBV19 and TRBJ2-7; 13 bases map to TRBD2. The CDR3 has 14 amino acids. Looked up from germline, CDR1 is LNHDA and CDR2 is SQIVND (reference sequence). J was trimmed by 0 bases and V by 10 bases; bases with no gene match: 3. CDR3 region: CATRTSGSSYEQYF. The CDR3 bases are TGTGCCACCAGGACTAGCGGGAGCTCCTACGAGCAGTACTTC.

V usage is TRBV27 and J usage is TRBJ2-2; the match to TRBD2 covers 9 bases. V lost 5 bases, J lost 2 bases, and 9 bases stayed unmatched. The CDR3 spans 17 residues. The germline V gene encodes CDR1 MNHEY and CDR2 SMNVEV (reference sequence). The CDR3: CASSRNSGSFNTGELFF. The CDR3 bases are TGTGCCAGCAGTCGGAATAGCGGGAGCTTCAACACCGGGGAGCTGTTTTTT.

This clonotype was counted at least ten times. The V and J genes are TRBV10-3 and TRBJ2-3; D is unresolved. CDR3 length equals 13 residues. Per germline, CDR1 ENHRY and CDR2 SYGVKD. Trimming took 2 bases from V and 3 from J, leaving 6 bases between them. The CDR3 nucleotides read TGTGCCATCAGTGAGAGCCGAACAGATACGCAGTATTTT. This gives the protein CAISESRTDTQYF.

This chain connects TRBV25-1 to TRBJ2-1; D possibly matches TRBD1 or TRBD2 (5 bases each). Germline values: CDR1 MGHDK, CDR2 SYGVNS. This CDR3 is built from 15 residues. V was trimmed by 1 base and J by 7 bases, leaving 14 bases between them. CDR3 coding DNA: TGTGCCAGCAGTGAATGGGCAGGGAGATTAAATGAGCAGTTCTTC. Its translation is CASSEWAGRLNEQFF.

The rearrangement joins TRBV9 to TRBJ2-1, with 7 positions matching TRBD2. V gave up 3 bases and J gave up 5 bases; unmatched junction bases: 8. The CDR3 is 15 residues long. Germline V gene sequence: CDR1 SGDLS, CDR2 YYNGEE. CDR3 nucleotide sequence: TGTGCCAGCAGCGACCGACTAGCAAGGGACAATGAGCAGTTCTTC. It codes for CASSDRLARDNEQFF.

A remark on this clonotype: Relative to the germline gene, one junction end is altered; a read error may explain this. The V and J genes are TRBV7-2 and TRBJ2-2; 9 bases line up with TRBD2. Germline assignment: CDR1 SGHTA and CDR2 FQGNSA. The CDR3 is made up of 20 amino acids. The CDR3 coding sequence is TGTGCCAGCAGCTTAGGGGTAGCGGGGGCAGCTACGCTGAACACCGGGGAGCCGTTTTTT. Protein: CASSLGVAGAATLNTGEPFF.

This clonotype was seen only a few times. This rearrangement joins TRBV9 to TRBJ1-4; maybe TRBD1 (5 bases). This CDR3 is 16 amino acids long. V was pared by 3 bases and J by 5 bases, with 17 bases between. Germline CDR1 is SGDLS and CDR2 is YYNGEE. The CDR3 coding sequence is TGTGCCAGCAGCGGTAGTGGGGACGGAGAAAATGAAAAACTGTTTTTT. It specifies CASSGSGDGENEKLFF.

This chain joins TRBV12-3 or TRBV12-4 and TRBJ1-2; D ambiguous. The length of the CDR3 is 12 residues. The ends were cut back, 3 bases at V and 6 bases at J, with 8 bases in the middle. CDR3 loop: CASSFRADGYTF. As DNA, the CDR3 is TGTGCCAGCAGTTTTCGTGCGGATGGCTACACCTTC.

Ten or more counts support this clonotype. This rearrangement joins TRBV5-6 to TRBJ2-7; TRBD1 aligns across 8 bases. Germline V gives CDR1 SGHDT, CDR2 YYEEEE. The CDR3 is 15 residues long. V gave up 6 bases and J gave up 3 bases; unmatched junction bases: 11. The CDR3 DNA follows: TGTGCCAGCAACACACCCGGGACAGGACGCTACGAGCAGTACTTC. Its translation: CASNTPGTGRYEQYF. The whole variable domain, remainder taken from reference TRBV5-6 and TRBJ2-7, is DAGVTQSPTHLIKTRGQQVTLRCSPKSGHDTVSWYQQALGQGPQFIFQYYEEEERQRGNFPDRFSGHQFPNYSSELNVNALLLGDSALYLCASNTPGTGRYEQYFGPGTRLTVT.